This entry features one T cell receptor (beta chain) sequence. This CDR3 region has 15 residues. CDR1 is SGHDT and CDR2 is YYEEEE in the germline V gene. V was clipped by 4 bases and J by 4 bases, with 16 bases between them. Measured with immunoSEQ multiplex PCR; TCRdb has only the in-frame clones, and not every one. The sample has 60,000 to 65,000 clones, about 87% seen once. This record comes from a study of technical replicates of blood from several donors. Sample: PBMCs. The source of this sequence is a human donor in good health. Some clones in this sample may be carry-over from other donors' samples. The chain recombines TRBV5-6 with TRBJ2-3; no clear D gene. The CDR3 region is CASSLPGANSDTQYF. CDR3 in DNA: TGTGCCAGCAGCCTGCCAGGTGCAAATTCAGATACGCAGTATTTT.